The rows below give T cell receptor beta chains drawn from one sample of a study of shared clonotypes between healthy human individuals. The repertoire was sequenced with immunoSEQ multiplex PCR; TCRdb's copy has only in-frame clones and lacks some. The sample has some 1,100,000 clones; 78% are singletons. The sequencing input was memory CD4+ T cells from PBMCs. These receptors came from a man aged 18-30 years in good health. Some clones in this sample may be carry-over from other donors' samples. The CDR3 runs from the conserved cysteine through the conserved F or W. Only some rows state a clone size, as once, few, many or a class for expanded clones.

abundance | j_gene | v_gene | CDR3aa
NA | TRBJ2-1 | TRBV11-3 | CASSLQQGSYNEQFF
NA | TRBJ1-2 | TRBV28 | CASSQRPGGRPGYTF
NA | TRBJ2-1 | TRBV7-2 | CASSLAALLPGNEQFF
once | TRBJ2-3 | TRBV9 | CASSAGGSWGDTQYF
once | TRBJ2-6 | TRBV9 | CASSATISGANVLTF
NA | TRBJ1-1 | TRBV6-1 | CASSDLAGTGTAMNTEAFF
NA | TRBJ2-7 | TRBV5-1 | CASSPRGGTASYEQYF
NA | TRBJ2-7 | TRBV28 | CASIGQNSYEQYF
once | TRBJ2-6 | TRBV2 | CASSDSSGANVLTF
NA | TRBJ1-1 | TRBV28 | CASSLFYSEAFF
NA | TRBJ2-1 | TRBV19 | CATMGAGARNEQFF
NA | TRBJ2-6 | TRBV19 | CASSIPQGLASGANVLTF
NA | TRBJ2-5 | TRBV7-9 | CASSLHTLDREKRETQYF
NA | TRBJ2-1 | TRBV28 | CASSSPGLHYNEQFF
NA | TRBJ1-5 | TRBV30 | CAWSVISGNQPQHF
NA | TRBJ2-6 | TRBV7-3 | CASHSGSGANVLTF
NA | TRBJ2-2 | TRBV7-3 | CASSPSRLSGNTGELFF
NA | TRBJ1-2 | TRBV5-1 | CASSREGGGYTF
NA | TRBJ1-5 | TRBV6-5 | CASRTTGDSNQPQHF
NA | TRBJ2-1 | TRBV30 | CAWRGTSGSFSYNEQFF
NA | TRBJ2-4 | TRBV9 | CASSGRKSLAKNIQYF
once | TRBJ2-7 | TRBV14 | CASSHTTWYRGQDEQYF
NA | TRBJ2-1 | TRBV2 | CASGRGTPEQFF
once | TRBJ2-1 | TRBV4-2 | CASSQAGTLDEQFF
NA | TRBJ2-2 | TRBV30 | CAWSVGRTSGNGGELFF
NA | TRBJ2-5 | TRBV7-9 | CASSLGMSSGTEETQYF
once | TRBJ2-7 | TRBV4-1 | CASSHALQYATYEQYF
NA | TRBJ1-2 | TRBV4-1 | CASSQEASRGLYGYTF
NA | TRBJ2-2 | TRBV7-9 | CASSLFKGQGSTGELFF
NA | TRBJ2-3 | TRBV5-1 | CASSLGSAGAGGTQYF
NA | TRBJ1-1 | TRBV7-2 | CASSLAGTEAFF